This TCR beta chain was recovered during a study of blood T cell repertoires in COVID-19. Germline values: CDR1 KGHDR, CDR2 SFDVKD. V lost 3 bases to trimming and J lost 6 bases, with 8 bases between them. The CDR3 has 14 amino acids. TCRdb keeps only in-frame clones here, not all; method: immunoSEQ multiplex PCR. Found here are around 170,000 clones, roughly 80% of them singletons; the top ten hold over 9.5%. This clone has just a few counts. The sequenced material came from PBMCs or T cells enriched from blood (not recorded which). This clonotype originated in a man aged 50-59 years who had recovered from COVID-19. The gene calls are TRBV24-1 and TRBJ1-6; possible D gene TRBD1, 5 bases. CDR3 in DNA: TGTGCCACCAGTGATCACGACAGTAATTCACCCCTCCACTTT. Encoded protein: CATSDHDSNSPLHF.